This note documents a single T cell receptor (beta chain) sequence. Its target is unknown. V dropped 6 bases and J dropped 5; count of bases not matched to a gene: 5. Germline lookup yields CDR1 SNHLY and CDR2 FYNNEI. There are 15 residues in the CDR3. This sample is part of a study of cytomegalovirus exposure and HLA in healthy donors. PCR used 60 Vbeta primers and 13 Jbeta primers. The table came from immunoSEQ multiplex PCR; TCRdb's copy has only in-frame clones and leaves some out. Altogether around 140,000 clones are present, approximately 82% being singletons, with the ten largest covering 1.5%. Points from the study as a whole: Later analysis found that TCR beta chains associated with HLA were more clonally expanded than other, equally common chains. When analyzed later, the rates of TCR association showed variation by HLA locus, with DRB1 the most and HLA-C the fewest.

This chain links TRBV2 with TRBJ1-6, with 9 bases aligning to TRBD1. Source material: PBMCs. The TCR sequence derives from a man aged 40-55 years in good health and CMV-seronegative. CDR3 region: CASRNRDRDNSPLHF. CDR3 sequence (DNA): TGTGCCAGCAGGAACCGGGACAGGGATAATTCACCCCTCCACTTT. Drawing the rest from reference TRBV2 and TRBJ1-6, the complete variable domain is EPEVTQTPSHQVTQMGQEVILRCVPISNHLYFYWYRQILGQKVEFLVSFYNNEISEKSEIFDDQFSVERPDGSNFTLKIRSTKLEDSAMYFCASRNRDRDNSPLHFGNGTRLTVT.